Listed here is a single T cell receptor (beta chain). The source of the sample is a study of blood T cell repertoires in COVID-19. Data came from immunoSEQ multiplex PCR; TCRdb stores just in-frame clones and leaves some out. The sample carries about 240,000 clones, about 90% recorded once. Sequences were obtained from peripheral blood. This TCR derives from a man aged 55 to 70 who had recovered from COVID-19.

The CDR3 here is CASRRELGLTDTQYF. In DNA, the CDR3 is TGTGCCAGCCGGAGAGAGCTCGGCCTCACAGATACGCAGTATTTT. This rearrangement joins TRBV6-5 to TRBJ2-3; no reliable D call. Germline assignment: CDR1 MNHEY and CDR2 SVGAGI. Trimming stripped 8 bases from V and 2 bases from J, with 17 bases between. The CDR3 is 15 amino acids.